The clone carrying this T cell receptor (beta chain) has only a few counts. Its matching antigen is unknown. This sample is part of a study of T cells after yellow fever vaccination. This CDR3 contains 16 residues. Per germline, CDR1 MGHRA and CDR2 YSYEKL. The ends lost 3 bases at V and 10 bases at J; junction bases unmatched: 9. Study-level points and caveats: Post-booster repertoires contained most primary-vaccination clones again (about 95% CD4, approximately 86% CD8). Bulk-population clonotypes that are abundant could appear as contaminants in FACS-sorted repertoires.

Synthesis of TCR cDNA relied on 5'RACE template switching, which attached a universal primer site and UMIs. Each CDR3 protein is one row after TCRdb ran MiXCR on the 5' RACE reads. Among 450,000 to 600,000 distinct CDR3 sequences listed, 17% were seen once. This clonotype originated in a man between 18 and 29 years old who received the YFV17D yellow fever vaccine. The chain is built from TRBV4-1 and TRBJ1-6, with 10 positions matching TRBD1. The sample consisted of PBMCs, taken around 5 days after the first yellow fever vaccination. The CDR3 nucleotides are TGCGCCAGCAGCCAGGCTCTCCGGGACAGGGGATCACCCCTCCACTTT. Translating gives CASSQALRDRGSPLHF.